The 2 T cell receptor beta chains below were found in one sample sequenced in a study of early T cells in non-severe SARS-CoV-2 infection. TCRdb re-called the 5' RACE reads through MiXCR, storing one row per CDR3 protein. Counted here are 25,000 to 35,000 distinct CDR3 sequences, about 3% occurring once; the ten biggest clones make up around 0.72%. Sequences were obtained from whole blood. These receptor sequences come from an adult who was a healthcare worker with PCR-confirmed SARS-CoV-2 infection or an uninfected control (not recorded which).

This clonotype showed up many times. This chain uses TRBV27 with TRBJ2-3; TRBD1 matches at 8 bases. Germline-derived CDR1 and CDR2 are MNHEY and SMNVEV (reference sequence). The CDR3 loop spans 15 amino acids. V was pared by 4 bases and J by 2 bases, with 5 bases of the junction left unmatched. CDR3 sequence: CASSSWTGITDTQYF. For the CDR3, the DNA is TGTGCCAGCAGTTCCTGGACAGGGATCACAGATACGCAGTATTTT.

This clonotype was recorded many times. The chain employs TRBV12-3 or TRBV12-4 and TRBJ2-3; D gene ambiguous. The V end was cut by 5 bases, the J end by 5 bases, with 8 bases between. The CDR3 runs to 12 residues. The CDR3, as DNA: TGTGCCAGCAGTCCGCTAGGAGATACGCAGTATTTT. Translated, it gives CASSPLGDTQYF.